This T cell receptor (beta chain) comes out of a study of a mutant IDH1 vaccine in newly diagnosed glioma (dated by TCRdb to 2020 to 2022). Background on the whole study: Eight vaccinations were administered to patients in weeks 1, 3, 5, 7, 11, 15, 19 and 23, corresponding to visits V03 through V10. Prior to enrollment, patients had been given standard therapy consisting of radiotherapy alone, temozolomide alone, or radiochemotherapy with temozolomide, with the combination given to most patients. Longitudinal TCRB deep sequencing was performed for around 23 treated patients wherever samples were available for exploratory analyses. In the chemotherapy-containing groups, vaccination started alongside temozolomide cycles, whereas in patients who had radiotherapy alone it started 4-6 weeks after radiotherapy. Of the approximately 33 treated patients, approximately 60% were male and approximately 40% were female, and the mean age was 40.4 years. Peripheral blood was collected at six visits: V03 (baseline), V05, V07, V10, V12 and V13.

Library construction relied on the immunoSEQ multiplex PCR assay. Following the manufacturer's protocol, the hsTCRB Kit was used to amplify rearranged TCR beta chain sequences. TCRB libraries were sequenced on an Illumina MiSeq. From the authors' description of their analysis: The proprietary platform of the kit vendor was used for demultiplexing, trimming and gene mapping. This is the immuneACCESS table as TCRdb keeps it, with only in-frame sequences that have V and J called. A part of the clones is gone; compared with another copy, unresolved V genes explain less than half, and the rest is unexplained. Clone size and the V and J calls come from that table; the DNA yielded D and trimming. The table for this sample lists approximately 80,000 clones; about 91% of them were counted only once. The top ten clonotypes cover about 0.6% of the sample. The sample's time point label, decoded: week 5, during vaccination. Each vaccine dose was 300 ug of a 20-mer mutant IDH1 peptide in Montanide, given subcutaneously with topical imiquimod. All donors had newly diagnosed IDH1-mutant astrocytomas of WHO grade 3 or 4 that showed loss of nuclear ATRX. The samples were drawn from NOA16, a multicentre, single-arm, open-label phase I trial in Germany that tested a mutant IDH1 peptide vaccine in humans for the first time. Genomic DNA for TCRB sequencing was isolated from EDTA blood with the DNeasy Blood and Tissue Kit.

Broad study findings and their caveats: PBMC samples for TCRB deep sequencing were selected based on availability. Immune responses induced by the vaccine were seen in over 80% of patients across multiple MHC alleles. Pseudoprogression appeared unrelated to alterations in the top peripheral T cell clonotypes detected by TCRB sequencing. According to the authors, sample limitations meant that analyses of patient blood samples could not be reproduced.

There are 16 amino acids in the CDR3, from cysteine to phenylalanine inclusive. Only the CDR3 part of the read is kept: 48 bases, read in frame from the first base. V loses 0 bases, J loses 0 bases, and the germline ends lie 14 bases apart. CDR1 and CDR2 were assigned from the germline V gene as SQVTM and ANQGSEA. With regard to this clone: What this receptor recognizes is not known. Base qualities are missing; no much larger clone stands one base away.

The chain links TRBV29-1 with TRBJ1-2; the D gene is perhaps TRBD1, on 5 matching bases. The receptor's source is a woman in her 50s with glioma. Source: PBMCs, taken from a glioma patient whose treatment included an IDH1 peptide vaccine. The CDR3 region: CSVEDQGRRPNYGYTF. The DNA sequence is TGCAGCGTTGAAGATCAGGGAAGACGCCCTAACTATGGCTACACCTTC.